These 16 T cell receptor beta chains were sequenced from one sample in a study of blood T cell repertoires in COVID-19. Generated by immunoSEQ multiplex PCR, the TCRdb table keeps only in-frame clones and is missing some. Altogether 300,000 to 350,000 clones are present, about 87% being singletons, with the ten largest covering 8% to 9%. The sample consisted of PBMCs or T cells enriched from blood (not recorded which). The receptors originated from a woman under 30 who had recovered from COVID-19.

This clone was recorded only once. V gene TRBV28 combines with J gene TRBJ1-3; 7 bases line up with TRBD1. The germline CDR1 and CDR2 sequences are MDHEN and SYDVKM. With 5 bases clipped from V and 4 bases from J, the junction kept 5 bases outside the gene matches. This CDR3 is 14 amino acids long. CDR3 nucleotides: TGTGCCAGCAGTCCAGACAGGGCCGGAAACACCATATATTTT. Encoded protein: CASSPDRAGNTIYF.

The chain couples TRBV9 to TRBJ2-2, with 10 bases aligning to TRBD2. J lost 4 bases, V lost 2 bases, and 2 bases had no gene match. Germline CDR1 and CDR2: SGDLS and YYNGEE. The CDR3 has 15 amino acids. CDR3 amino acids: CASSVSGRVTGELFF. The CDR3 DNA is TGTGCCAGCAGCGTGAGCGGGAGGGTCACCGGGGAGCTGTTTTTT.

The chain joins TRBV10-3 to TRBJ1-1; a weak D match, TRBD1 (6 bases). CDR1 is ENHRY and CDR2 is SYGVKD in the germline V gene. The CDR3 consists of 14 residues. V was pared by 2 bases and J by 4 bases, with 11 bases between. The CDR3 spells CAISEAARGTEAFF. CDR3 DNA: TGTGCCATCAGTGAGGCGGCCAGGGGCACTGAAGCTTTCTTT.

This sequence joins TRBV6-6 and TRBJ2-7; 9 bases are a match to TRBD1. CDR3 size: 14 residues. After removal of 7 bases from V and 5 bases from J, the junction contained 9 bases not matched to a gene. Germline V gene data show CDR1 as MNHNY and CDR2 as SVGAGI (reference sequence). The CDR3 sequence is CASMLIGTGNEQYF. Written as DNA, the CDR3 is TGTGCCAGCATGCTAATAGGGACAGGGAACGAGCAGTACTTC.

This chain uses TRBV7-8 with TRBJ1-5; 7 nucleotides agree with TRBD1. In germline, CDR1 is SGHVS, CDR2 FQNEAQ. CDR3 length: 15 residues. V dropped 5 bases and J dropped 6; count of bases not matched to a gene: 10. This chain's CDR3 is CASSHRQGPSQPQHF. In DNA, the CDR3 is TGTGCCAGCAGCCATCGACAGGGCCCGTCTCAGCCCCAGCATTTT.

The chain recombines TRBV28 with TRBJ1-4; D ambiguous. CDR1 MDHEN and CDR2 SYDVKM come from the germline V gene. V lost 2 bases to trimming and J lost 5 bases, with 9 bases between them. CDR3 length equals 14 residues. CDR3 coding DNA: TGTGCCAGCAGTTTAAGCGGACCAAATGAAAAACTGTTTTTT. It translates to CASSLSGPNEKLFF.

As DNA, the CDR3 is TGTGCCAGCAGTCCTCCACCGGGACAGGGTATGAATGAGCAGTTCTTC. This sequence encodes CASSPPPGQGMNEQFF. The gene calls are TRBV28 and TRBJ2-1, with 9 bases aligning to TRBD1. Germline V CDR1 and CDR2: MDHEN, SYDVKM. The CDR3 runs to 16 residues. V lost 5 bases, J lost 7 bases, and 12 bases stayed unmatched.

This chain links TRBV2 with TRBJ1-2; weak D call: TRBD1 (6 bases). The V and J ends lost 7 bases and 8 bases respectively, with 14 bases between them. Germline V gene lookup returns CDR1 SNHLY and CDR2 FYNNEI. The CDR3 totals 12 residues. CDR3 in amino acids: CASNGGALGYTF. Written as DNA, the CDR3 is TGTGCCAGCAATGGGGGCGCGCTGGGCTACACCTTC. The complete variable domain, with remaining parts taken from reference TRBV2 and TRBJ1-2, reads EPEVTQTPSHQVTQMGQEVILRCVPISNHLYFYWYRQILGQKVEFLVSFYNNEISEKSEIFDDQFSVERPDGSNFTLKIRSTKLEDSAMYFCASNGGALGYTFGSGTRLTVV.

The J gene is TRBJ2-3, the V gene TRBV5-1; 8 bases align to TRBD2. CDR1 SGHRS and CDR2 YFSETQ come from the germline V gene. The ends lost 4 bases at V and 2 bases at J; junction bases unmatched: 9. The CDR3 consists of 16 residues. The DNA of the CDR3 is TGCGCCAGCAGCGACGGGACTAGGGTTTTCACAGATACGCAGTATTTT. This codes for CASSDGTRVFTDTQYF.

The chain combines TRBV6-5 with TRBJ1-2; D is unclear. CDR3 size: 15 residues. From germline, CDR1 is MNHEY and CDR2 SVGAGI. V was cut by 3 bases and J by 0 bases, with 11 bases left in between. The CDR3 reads CASSYFGETNYGYTF. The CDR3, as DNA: TGTGCCAGCAGTTATTTTGGGGAGACTAACTATGGCTACACCTTC.

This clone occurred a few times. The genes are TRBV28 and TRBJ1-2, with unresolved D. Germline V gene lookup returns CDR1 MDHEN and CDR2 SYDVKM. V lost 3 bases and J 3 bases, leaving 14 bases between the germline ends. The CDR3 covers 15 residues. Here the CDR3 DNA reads TGTGCCAGCAGTTTTCGGCCGTGGGGAGACTATGGCTACACCTTC. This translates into CASSFRPWGDYGYTF.

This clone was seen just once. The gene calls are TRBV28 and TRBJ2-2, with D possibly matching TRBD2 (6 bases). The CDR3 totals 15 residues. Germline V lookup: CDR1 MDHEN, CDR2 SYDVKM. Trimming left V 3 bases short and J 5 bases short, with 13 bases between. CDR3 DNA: TGTGCCAGCAGTTTTGGGGACTTGGTGACCGGGGAGCTGTTTTTT. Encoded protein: CASSFGDLVTGELFF.

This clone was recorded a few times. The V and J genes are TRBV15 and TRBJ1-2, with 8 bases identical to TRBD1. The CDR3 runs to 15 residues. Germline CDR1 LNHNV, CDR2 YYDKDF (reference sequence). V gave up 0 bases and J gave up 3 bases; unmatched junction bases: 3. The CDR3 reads CATSRDKDRDYGYTF. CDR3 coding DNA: TGTGCCACCAGCAGAGATAAGGACAGGGACTATGGCTACACCTTC. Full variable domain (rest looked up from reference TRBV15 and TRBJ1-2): DAMVIQNPRYQVTQFGKPVTLSCSQTLNHNVMYWYQQKSSQAPKLLFHYYDKDFNNEADTPDNFQSRRPNTSFCFLDIRSPGLGDTAMYLCATSRDKDRDYGYTFGSGTRLTVV.

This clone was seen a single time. Here the CDR3 reads CASRETGSAGNTIYF. The CDR3 nucleotides read TGTGCCAGCAGGGAAACAGGGTCGGCTGGAAACACCATATATTTT. The chain combines TRBV28 with TRBJ1-3, with a possible D match to TRBD1 (6 bases). Germline CDR1 MDHEN, CDR2 SYDVKM. The length of the CDR3 is 15 residues. Trimming took 6 bases from V and 2 from J, leaving 14 bases between them.

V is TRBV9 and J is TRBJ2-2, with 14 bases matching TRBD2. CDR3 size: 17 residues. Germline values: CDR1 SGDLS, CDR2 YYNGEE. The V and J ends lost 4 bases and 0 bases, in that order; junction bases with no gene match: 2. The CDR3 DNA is TGTGCCAGCAGCCCGGGACTAGCGGGGGCGAACACCGGGGAGCTGTTTTTT. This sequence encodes CASSPGLAGANTGELFF.

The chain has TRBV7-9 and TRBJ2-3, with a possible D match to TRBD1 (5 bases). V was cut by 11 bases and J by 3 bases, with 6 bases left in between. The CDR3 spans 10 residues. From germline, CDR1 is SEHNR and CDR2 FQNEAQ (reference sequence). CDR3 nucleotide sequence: TGTGCCCAGGGAACAGATACGCAGTATTTT. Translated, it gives CAQGTDTQYF. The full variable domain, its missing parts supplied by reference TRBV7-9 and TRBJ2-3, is DTGVSQNPRHKITKRGQNVTFRCDPISEHNRLYWYRQTLGQGPEFLTYFQNEAQLEKSRLLSDRFSAERPKGSFSTLEIQRTEQGDSAMYLCAQGTDTQYFGPGTRLTVL.